This T cell receptor beta chain came from a study of OX40 agonist ivuxolimab in advanced cancers. Study in general: Anti-PD-1, anti-PD-L1 or anti-CTLA-4 therapy given earlier was allowed, and 40% had some. Partial responses were achieved by three patients, of whom one had hepatocellular carcinoma and two had cutaneous melanoma.

Produced via immunoSEQ multiplex PCR; TCRdb's table is partial and in-frame only. The sample carries roughly 69,000 clones, over 70% recorded once. As regards this clone: No antigen is known for it.

Study outcomes and limitations: At 0.1 to 3.0 mg/kg and by week 6, clonal expansion occurred in CD4+ and CD8+ blood T cells. Expansion of clones was among the lowest in partial responders at 0.1-3.0 mg/kg.

The source of this sequence is an adult with an advanced solid tumor such as melanoma, head and neck, liver or kidney cancer. Sequenced here: CD4+ or CD8+ T cells sorted from blood, sampled in a trial of the OX40 agonist ivuxolimab.

CDR3 sequence reads: CASSPRGAYTGELFF. The DNA for the CDR3 is TGTGCCAGCAGCCCCAGGGGGGCGTACACCGGGGAGCTGTTTTTT. The rearrangement links TRBV5-6 to TRBJ2-2; perhaps TRBD1 as D (7 bases). The CDR3 is 15 residues long. Trimming stripped 4 bases from V and 3 bases from J, with 13 bases between. Germline loops: CDR1 SGHDT, CDR2 YYEEEE.